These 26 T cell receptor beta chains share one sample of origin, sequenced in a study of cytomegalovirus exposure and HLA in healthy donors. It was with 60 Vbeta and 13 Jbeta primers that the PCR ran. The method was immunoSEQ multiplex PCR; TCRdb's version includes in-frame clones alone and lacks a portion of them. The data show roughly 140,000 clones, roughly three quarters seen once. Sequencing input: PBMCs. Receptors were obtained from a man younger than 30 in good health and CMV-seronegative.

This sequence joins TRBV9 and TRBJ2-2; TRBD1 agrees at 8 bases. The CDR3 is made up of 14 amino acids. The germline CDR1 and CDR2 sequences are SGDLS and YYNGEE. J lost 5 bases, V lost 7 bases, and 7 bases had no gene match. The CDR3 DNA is TGTGCCAGCGGGGCAGGGGGCGGTACCGGGGAGCTGTTTTTT. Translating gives CASGAGGGTGELFF.

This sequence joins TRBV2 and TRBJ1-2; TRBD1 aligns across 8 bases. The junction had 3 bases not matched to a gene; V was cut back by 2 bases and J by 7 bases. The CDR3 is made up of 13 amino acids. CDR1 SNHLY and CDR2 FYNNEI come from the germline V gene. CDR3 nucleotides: TGTGCCAGCAGTGAACGGACAGGGACTGGCTACACCTTC. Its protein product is CASSERTGTGYTF.

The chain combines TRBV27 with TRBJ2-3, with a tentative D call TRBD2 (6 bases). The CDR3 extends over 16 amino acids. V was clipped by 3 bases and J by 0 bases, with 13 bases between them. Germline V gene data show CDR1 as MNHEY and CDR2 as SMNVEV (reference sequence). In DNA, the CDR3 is TGTGCCAGCAGTTTTAGGGTCGGGGGTAGCACAGATACGCAGTATTTT. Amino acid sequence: CASSFRVGGSTDTQYF.

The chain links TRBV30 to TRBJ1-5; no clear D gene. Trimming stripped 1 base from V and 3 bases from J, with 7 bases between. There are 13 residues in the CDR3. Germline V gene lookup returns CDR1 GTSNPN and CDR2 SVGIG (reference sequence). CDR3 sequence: CAWSELDNQPQHF. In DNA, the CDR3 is TGTGCCTGGAGTGAACTTGACAATCAGCCCCAGCATTTT.

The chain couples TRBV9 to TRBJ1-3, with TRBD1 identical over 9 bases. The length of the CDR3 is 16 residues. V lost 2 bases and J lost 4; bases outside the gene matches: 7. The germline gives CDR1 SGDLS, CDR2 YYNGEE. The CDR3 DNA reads TGTGCCAGCAGCGTCCTCGGGACAGGGAGCGGAAACACCATATATTTT. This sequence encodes CASSVLGTGSGNTIYF.

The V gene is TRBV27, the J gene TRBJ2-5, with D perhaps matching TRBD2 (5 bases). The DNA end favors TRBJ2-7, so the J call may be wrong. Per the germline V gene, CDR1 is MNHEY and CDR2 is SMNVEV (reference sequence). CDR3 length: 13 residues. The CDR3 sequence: CASRGLTTYEQYF. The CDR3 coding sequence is TGTGCCAGCAGAGGACTGACCACCTACGAGCAGTACTTC.

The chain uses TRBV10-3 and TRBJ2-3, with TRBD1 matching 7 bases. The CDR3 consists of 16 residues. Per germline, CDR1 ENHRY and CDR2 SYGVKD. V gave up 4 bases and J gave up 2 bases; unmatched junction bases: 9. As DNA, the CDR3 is TGTGCCATCAGTGGATCCGGGACAGAGTACACAGATACGCAGTATTTT. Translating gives CAISGSGTEYTDTQYF.

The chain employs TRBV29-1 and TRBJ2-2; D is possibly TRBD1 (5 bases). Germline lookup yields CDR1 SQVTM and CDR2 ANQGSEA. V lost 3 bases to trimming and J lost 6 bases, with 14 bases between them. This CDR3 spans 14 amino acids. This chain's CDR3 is CSVDLDKGAGELFF. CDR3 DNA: TGCAGCGTTGATCTGGACAAAGGTGCCGGGGAGCTGTTTTTT.

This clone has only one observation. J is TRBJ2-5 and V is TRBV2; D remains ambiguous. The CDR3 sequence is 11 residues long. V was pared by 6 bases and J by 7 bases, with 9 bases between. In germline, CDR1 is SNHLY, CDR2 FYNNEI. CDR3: CASRRVGTQYF. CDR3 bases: TGTGCCAGCAGACGGGTGGGGACCCAGTACTTC.

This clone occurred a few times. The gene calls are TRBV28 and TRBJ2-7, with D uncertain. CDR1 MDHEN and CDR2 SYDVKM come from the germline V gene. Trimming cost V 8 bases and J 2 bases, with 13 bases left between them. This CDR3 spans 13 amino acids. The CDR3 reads CASRRVTPYEQYF. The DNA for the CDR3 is TGTGCCAGCCGGAGAGTTACCCCCTACGAGCAGTACTTC.

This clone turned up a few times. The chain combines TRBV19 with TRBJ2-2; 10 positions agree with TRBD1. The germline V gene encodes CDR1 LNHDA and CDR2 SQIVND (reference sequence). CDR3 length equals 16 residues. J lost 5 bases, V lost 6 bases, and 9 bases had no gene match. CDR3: CASRRQGAFGTGELFF. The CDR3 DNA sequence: TGTGCCAGTAGGAGACAGGGGGCGTTTGGAACCGGGGAGCTGTTTTTT.

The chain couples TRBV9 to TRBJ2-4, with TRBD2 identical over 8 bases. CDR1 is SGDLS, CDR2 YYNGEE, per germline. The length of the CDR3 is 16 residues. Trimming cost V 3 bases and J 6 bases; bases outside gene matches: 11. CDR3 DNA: TGTGCCAGCAGCGGGCGGGGGGACAAGGGACTAAACATTCAGTACTTC. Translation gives CASSGRGDKGLNIQYF.

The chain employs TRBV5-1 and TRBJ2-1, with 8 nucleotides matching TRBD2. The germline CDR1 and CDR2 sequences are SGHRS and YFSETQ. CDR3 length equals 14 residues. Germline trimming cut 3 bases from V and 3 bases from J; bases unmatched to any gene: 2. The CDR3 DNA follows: TGCGCCAGCAGCTCCGGGACTAGCTACAATGAGCAGTTCTTC. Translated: CASSSGTSYNEQFF.

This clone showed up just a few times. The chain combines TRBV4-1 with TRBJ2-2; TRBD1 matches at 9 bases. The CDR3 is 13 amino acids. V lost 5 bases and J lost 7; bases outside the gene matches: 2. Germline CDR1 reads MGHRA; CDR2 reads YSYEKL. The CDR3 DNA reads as TGCGCCAGCAGCGGGACAGGGTACGGGGAGCTGTTTTTT. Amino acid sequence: CASSGTGYGELFF.

The CDR3 region is CASSPWTGGAGTEAFF. DNA of the CDR3: TGTGCCAGCAGCCCCTGGACAGGGGGCGCAGGCACTGAAGCTTTCTTT. This chain joins TRBV4-2 and TRBJ1-1, with 11 bases identical to TRBD1. The CDR3 consists of 16 residues. Germline V gene sequence: CDR1 LGHNA, CDR2 YNFKEQ. Germline trimming cut 4 bases from V and 4 bases from J; bases unmatched to any gene: 8.

The CDR3 DNA reads as TGTGCCAGCAGCTACCCGGGGGAGACCTACGAGCAGTACTTC. Translating gives CASSYPGETYEQYF. This chain links TRBV11-2 with TRBJ2-7; tentative D call: TRBD2 (6 bases). Germline V CDR1 and CDR2: SGHAT, FQNNGV. Deletions cut 4 bases from V and 2 bases from J, with 12 bases between. The CDR3 is made up of 14 amino acids. Together with reference TRBV11-2 and TRBJ2-7, the CDR3 gives the full variable domain: EAGVAQSPRYKIIEKRQSVAFWCNPISGHATLYWYQQILGQGPKLLIQFQNNGVVDDSQLPKDRFSAERLKGVDSTLKIQPAKLEDSAVYLCASSYPGETYEQYFGPGTRLTVT.

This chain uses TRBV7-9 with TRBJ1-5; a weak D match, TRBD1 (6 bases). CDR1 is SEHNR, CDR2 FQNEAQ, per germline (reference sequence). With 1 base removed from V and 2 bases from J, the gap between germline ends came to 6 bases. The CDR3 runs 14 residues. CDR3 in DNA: TGTGCCAGCAGCTTAGGGACAGGCAATCAGCCCCAGCATTTT. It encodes CASSLGTGNQPQHF.

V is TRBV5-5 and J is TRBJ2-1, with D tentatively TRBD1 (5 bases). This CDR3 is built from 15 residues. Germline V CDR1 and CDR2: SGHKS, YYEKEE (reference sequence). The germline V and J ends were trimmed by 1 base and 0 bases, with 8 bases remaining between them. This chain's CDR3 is CASSLFQGSYNEQFF. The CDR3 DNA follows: TGTGCCAGCAGCTTGTTTCAGGGCTCCTACAATGAGCAGTTCTTC.

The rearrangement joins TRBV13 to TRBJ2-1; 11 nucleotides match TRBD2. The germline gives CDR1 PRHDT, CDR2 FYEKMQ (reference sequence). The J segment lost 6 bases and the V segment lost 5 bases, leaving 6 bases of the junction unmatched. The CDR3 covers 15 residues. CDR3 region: CASSEGTSGINEQFF. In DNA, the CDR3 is TGTGCCAGCAGCGAGGGGACTAGCGGCATCAATGAGCAGTTCTTC.

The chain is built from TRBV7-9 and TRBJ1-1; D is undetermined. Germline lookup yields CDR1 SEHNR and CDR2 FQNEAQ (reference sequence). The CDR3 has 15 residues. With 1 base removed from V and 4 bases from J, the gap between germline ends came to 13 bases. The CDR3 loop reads CASSLDPRRGTEAFF. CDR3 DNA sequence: TGTGCCAGCAGCTTAGACCCCAGGCGGGGCACTGAAGCTTTCTTT.

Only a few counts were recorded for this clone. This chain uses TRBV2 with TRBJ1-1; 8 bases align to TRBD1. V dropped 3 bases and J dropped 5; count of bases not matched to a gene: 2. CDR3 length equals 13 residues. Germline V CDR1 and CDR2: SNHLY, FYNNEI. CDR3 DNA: TGTGCCAGCAGTGACAGGGGGCGGACTGAAGCTTTCTTT. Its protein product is CASSDRGRTEAFF.

CDR3 sequence reads: CSVLSGGYNEQFF. In nucleotides, the CDR3 is TGCAGCGTCCTTAGCGGGGGGTACAATGAGCAGTTCTTC. The rearrangement joins TRBV29-1 to TRBJ2-1; 10 nucleotides line up with TRBD2. Germline V lookup: CDR1 SQVTM, CDR2 ANQGSEA. The CDR3 runs 13 residues. Trimming took 6 bases from V and 4 from J; bases not matched to a gene: 3.

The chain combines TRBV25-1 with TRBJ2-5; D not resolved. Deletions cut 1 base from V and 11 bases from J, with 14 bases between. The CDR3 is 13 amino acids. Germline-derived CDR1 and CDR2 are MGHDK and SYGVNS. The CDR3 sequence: CASSESYGASQYF. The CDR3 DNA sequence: TGTGCCAGCAGTGAATCCTATGGAGCTTCGCAGTACTTC. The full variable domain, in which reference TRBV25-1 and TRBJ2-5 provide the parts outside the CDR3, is EADIYQTPRYLVIGTGKKITLECSQTMGHDKMYWYQQDPGMELHLIHYSYGVNSTEKGDLSSESTVSRIRTEHFPLTLESARPSHTSQYLCASSESYGASQYFGPGTRLLVL.

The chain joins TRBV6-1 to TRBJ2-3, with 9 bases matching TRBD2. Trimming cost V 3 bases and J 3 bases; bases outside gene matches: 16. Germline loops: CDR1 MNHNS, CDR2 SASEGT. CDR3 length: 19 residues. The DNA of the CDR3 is TGTGCCAGCAGTGATGGGCTAGCGGGGCGACAACATTGGACAGATACGCAGTATTTT. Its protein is CASSDGLAGRQHWTDTQYF.

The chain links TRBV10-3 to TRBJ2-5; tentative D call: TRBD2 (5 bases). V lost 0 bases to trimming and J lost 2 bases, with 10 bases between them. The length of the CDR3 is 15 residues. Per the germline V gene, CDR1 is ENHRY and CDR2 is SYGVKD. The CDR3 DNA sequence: TGTGCCATCAGTGAGTCTAAGAGGACTCAAGAGACCCAGTACTTC. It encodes CAISESKRTQETQYF.

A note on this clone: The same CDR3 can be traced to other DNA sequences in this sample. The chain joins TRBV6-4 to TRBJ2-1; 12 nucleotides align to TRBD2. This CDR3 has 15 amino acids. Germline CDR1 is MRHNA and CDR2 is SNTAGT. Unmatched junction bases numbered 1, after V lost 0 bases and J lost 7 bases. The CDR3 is CASSDSLAGGNEQFF. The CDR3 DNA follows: TGTGCCAGCAGTGACTCGCTAGCGGGAGGGAATGAGCAGTTCTTC.